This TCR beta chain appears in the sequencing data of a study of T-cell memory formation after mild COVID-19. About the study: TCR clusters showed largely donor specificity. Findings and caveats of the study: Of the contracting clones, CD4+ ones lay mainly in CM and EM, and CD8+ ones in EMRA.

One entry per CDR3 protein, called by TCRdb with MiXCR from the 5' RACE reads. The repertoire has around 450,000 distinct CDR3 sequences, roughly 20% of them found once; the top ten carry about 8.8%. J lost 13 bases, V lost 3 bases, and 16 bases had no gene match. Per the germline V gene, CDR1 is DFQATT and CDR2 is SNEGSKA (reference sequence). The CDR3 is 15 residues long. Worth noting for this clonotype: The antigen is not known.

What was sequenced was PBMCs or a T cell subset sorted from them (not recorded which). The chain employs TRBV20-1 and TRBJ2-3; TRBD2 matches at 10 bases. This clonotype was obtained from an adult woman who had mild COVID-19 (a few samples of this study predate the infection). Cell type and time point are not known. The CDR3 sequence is CSASRTSGNPGLEYF. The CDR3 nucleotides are TGCAGTGCTAGTAGGACTAGCGGCAACCCCGGCCTCGAGTATTTT.